This T cell receptor (beta chain) stems from a study of cytomegalovirus exposure and HLA in healthy donors. Background on the study: As released early, the data held around 80 million unique TCRs from HLA-typed donors.

The study, taken as a whole, reports: Some 17,000 TCR beta sequences were associated with HLA alleles at 0.05 false discovery rate in a later analysis. It was only CMV serostatus that was available as immune exposure information.

Trimming took 0 bases from V and 8 from J, leaving 19 bases between them. Per germline, CDR1 MGHRA and CDR2 YSYEKL. The CDR3 has 16 amino acids. The PCR ran on 60 Vbeta and 13 Jbeta primers. Some clones are missing from TCRdb's copy, which holds only in-frame ones; the method was immunoSEQ multiplex PCR. The sample gives roughly 190,000 clones, roughly four fifths of which show up once; about 3% is in the top ten. The table lists this clone with a count of one. Antigen specificity is unknown. V gene TRBV4-1 combines with J gene TRBJ1-2; possibly TRBD1 for D (5 bases). Specimen: PBMCs. This sequence was found in a middle-aged man in good health and CMV-seropositive. CDR3 in DNA: TGCGCCAGCAGCCAAGAATATGGCAGGGCAGTCTGGGGCTACACCTTC. Amino acid sequence: CASSQEYGRAVWGYTF.